This T cell receptor beta chain was recovered during a study of blood T cell repertoires in COVID-19. Study context: The United States, Italy and Spain were the sources of the acute and convalescent COVID-19 samples. PBMCs, B-cell-depleted T cells, or T cells provided the cDNA or gDNA that made up the material.

Produced via immunoSEQ multiplex PCR; TCRdb's table is partial and in-frame only. The sample lists tens of thousands of clones; around 81% were seen once. From germline, CDR1 is MNHEY and CDR2 SVGEGT. The CDR3 runs to 14 residues. V was pared by 4 bases and J by 6 bases, with 13 bases between. V and J are TRBV6-2 or TRBV6-3 and TRBJ1-5, with a possible D match to TRBD1 (6 bases). This clonotype was obtained from an elderly woman with active or convalescent COVID-19. Sample: peripheral blood. CDR3 nucleotides: TGTGCCAGCAGTTTACAGGGAATCGGTCAGCCCCAGCATTTT. Its protein product is CASSLQGIGQPQHF.